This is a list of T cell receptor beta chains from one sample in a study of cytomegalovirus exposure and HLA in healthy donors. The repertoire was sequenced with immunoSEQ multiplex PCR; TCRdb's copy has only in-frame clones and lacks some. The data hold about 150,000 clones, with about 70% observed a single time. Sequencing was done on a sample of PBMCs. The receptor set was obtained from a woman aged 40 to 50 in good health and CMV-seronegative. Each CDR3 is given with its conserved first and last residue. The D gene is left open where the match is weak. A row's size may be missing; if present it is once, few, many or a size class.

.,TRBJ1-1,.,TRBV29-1,TGCATGGCGGGGGCGAACACTGAAGCTTTCTTT,CMAGANTEAFF
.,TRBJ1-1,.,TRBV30,TGTGCCTGGAGTTACGGTTCTGAAGCTTTCTTT,CAWSYGSEAFF
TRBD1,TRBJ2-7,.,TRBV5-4,TGTGCCAGCAGTAATCGGGCAGGGGGTTTGTACGAGCAGTACTTC,CASSNRAGGLYEQYF
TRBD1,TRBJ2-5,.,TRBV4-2,TGTGCCAGCAGCCGGGACAGGGGGCAAGAGACCCAGTACTTC,CASSRDRGQETQYF
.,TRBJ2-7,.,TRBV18,TGTGCCAGCTCACCCCGCGGTAACGACGGAGCCGAGCAGTACTTC,CASSPRGNDGAEQYF
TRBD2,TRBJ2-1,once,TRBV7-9,TGTGCCAGCAGCCTGGGGTGGGAGGGAACCTACAATGAGCAGTTCTTC,CASSLGWEGTYNEQFF
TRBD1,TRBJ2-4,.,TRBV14,TGTGCCAGCAGCCACCTCACGGACAGGCAAAACATTCAGTACTTC,CASSHLTDRQNIQYF
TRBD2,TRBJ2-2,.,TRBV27,TGTGCCAGCAGTGGCTCTAGCGGGAGTCTCCCCGGGGAGCTGTTTTTT,CASSGSSGSLPGELFF
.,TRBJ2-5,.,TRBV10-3,TGTGCCATCAGTGACCCTAAGATTTCAGGGGACACATCTGAGACCCAGTACTTC,CAISDPKISGDTSETQYF
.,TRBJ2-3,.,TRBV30,TGTGCCTGGAGTGCTAGGCTGACCAGGGGAGGGACAGATACGCAGTATTTT,CAWSARLTRGGTDTQYF
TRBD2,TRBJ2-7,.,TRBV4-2,TGTGCCAGCAGCCAAGAACTAGCGGGAGGCCCCTACGAGCAGTACTTC,CASSQELAGGPYEQYF
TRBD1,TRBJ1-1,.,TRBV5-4,TGTGCCAGCAGCCCTTCTCGAGGGGACAGGGGAAACACTGAAGCTTTCTTT,CASSPSRGDRGNTEAFF
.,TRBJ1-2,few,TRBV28,TGTGCCAGCAGTTGCACTTACTGTAATGGCTACACCTTC,CASSCTYCNGYTF
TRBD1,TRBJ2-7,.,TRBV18,TGTGCCAGCTCACCGCAAGGGACAGGCGAGCAGTACTTC,CASSPQGTGEQYF
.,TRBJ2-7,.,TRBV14,TGTGCCAGCAGCCAAGGGTTAAACGAGCCTTCCTACGAGCAGTACTTC,CASSQGLNEPSYEQYF
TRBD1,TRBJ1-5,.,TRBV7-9,TGTTCCAGCAGCTCACAGGGGGGACATCAGCCCCAGCATTTT,CSSSSQGGHQPQHF
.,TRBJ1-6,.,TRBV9,TGTGCCAGCAGCGTAGATGGAGATTCACCCCTCCACTTT,CASSVDGDSPLHF
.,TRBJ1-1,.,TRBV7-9,TGTGCCAGCAGCTTACCCGGACAGCACACTGAAGCTTTCTTT,CASSLPGQHTEAFF
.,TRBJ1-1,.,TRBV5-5,TGTGCCAGCAGCCTCGGCACAGGGTTCCCTCGAGGAGCTTTCTTT,CASSLGTGFPRGAFF
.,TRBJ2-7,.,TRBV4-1,TGCGCCAGCAGCCAAGACCCAACGGGGGACTACGAGCAGTACTTC,CASSQDPTGDYEQYF
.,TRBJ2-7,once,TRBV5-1,TGCGCCAGCAGCCTAGGTCCCCTCGACGGAGGGGAGCAGTACTTC,CASSLGPLDGGEQYF
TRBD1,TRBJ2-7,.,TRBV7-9,TGTTCCAGCAGCTGGGGACAGGGGACGAACGAGCAGTACTTC,CSSSWGQGTNEQYF
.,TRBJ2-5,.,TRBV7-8,TGTGCCAGCAGCCTGGGCCTTCAAGAGACCCAGTACTTC,CASSLGLQETQYF
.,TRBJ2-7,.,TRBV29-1,TGCAGCGTTGCTCAGGGGAGTACCTCCTACGAGCAGTACTTC,CSVAQGSTSYEQYF
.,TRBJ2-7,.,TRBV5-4,TGTGCCAGCAGCTTGCGGGAGTGGGAGTCCTACGAGCAGTACTTC,CASSLREWESYEQYF
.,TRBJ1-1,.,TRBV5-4,TGTGCCAGCAGCTTGATAGAGCGCGGGGGAACTGAAGCTTTCTTT,CASSLIERGGTEAFF
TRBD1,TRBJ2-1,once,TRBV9,TGTGCCAGCAGCGTAGCTCCGGGACAGGAAGACAATGAGCAGTTCTTC,CASSVAPGQEDNEQFF
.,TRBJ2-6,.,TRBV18,TGTGCCAGCTCACCAAGGCCCCTCACTAGTGCTGGGGCCAACGTCCTGACTTTC,CASSPRPLTSAGANVLTF
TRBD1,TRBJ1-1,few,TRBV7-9,TGTGCCAGCAGCTGGAGGACAGGGCTTGACACTGAAGCTTTCTTT,CASSWRTGLDTEAFF
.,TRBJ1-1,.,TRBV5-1,TGCGCCAGCAGCTTCGGGGGAACACCTGAAGCTTTCTTT,CASSFGGTPEAFF
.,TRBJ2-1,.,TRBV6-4,TGTGCCAGCAGTGTTTTAGCGACGTCCTACAATGAGCAGTTCTTC,CASSVLATSYNEQFF
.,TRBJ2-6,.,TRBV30,TGTGCCTGGAGGGACAGCTGGCGAGGGGCCAACGTCCTGACTTTC,CAWRDSWRGANVLTF
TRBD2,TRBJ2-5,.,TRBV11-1,TGTGCCAGCAGCCGAGGGGGGACTAGCGGCCAAGAGACCCAGTACTTC,CASSRGGTSGQETQYF
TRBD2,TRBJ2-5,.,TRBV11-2,TGTGCCAGCAGCATTAGCGGGAGGGCCGTAAAGACCCAGTACTTC,CASSISGRAVKTQYF
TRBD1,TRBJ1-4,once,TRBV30,TGTGCCTGGAGTCCCGGGACAGGGGGCGGTGAAAAACTGTTTTTT,CAWSPGTGGGEKLFF
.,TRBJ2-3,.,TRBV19,TGTGCCAGTAGTATATTTGGGGGCAGAAGCACAGATACGCAGTATTTT,CASSIFGGRSTDTQYF